This record concerns one T cell receptor (beta chain) sequence. This clone was detected only a few times. Its specific antigen is unknown. Base qualities are not provided; no much larger clone lies one nucleotide away. The data stem from a study of beta chain features in type 1 diabetes (dated by TCRdb to the late 2010s). Regarding the study in general: Mean age, gender distribution, total cell number and subset yield did not differ between patients and healthy donors. A total of 100 million to 110 million sorted cells were examined across all samples, and a strong correlation was observed between cell number per subset and RNA yield. In the study, recently diagnosed type 1 diabetes patients and matched healthy donors were compared on the TCRB repertoires of their sorted circulating CD4+ T cell subsets. Regulatory and stem cell-like memory subsets were obtained from only 8 patients and about eight healthy donors, while naive and central memory subsets were obtained from all 28 donors.

Results and caveats for the whole study, not just this receptor: PCR might favor shorter templates, but patient and control samples were amplified and corrected together, so any skew would affect both groups equally. Sequencing cDNA rather than genomic DNA could over-represent highly expressing activated cells, although activation and CD3 levels did not differ between groups. Naive, central memory and regulatory TCRB repertoires appeared to be more similar among patients than among healthy donors. A moderate but significant shortening of TCRB CDR3 length was observed in type 1 diabetes patients in all four CD4+ subsets. At VDJ recombination sites, type 1 diabetes patients had fewer insertions and more deleted nucleotides, which implies abnormalities in thymic rearrangement. Because the HLA sub-analyses included only small numbers of individuals, any influence of HLA type on TCRB rearrangement was left unresolved.

Each donor gave one peripheral blood draw, averaging approximately 0.12 L, which was collected into heparinised tubes. Naive, central memory, regulatory and stem cell-like memory CD4+ T cells were sorted on a BD FACSAria II using a panel including CD45RO, CCR7, CD25, CD127, CD95 and CD27. A purity above 98% was achieved for all sorted populations. PBMCs were isolated right away by Lymphoprep density gradient centrifugation and were stained directly, without culture. To minimize batch effects, samples were stained and sorted in pairs, one healthy donor with one patient per experiment. The CDR3 spans 14 residues, from the cysteine through the phenylalanine. The sequence is cut down to CDR3 DNA, 42 bases in frame from base 1. CDR1 SGHVS and CDR2 FQNEAQ were looked up in the germline V gene. Trimming removed 3 bases from V and 5 bases from J, leaving 11 bases between the germline ends. All of the isolated RNA was reverse transcribed with the High Capacity cDNA Reverse Transcription Kit, so expressed TCRB transcripts were sequenced. Deep immunoSEQ sequencing was performed on naive, central memory and regulatory T cell samples, with an average of about 3.6 million total reads per sample. After sorted cells were lysed in RLT buffer, RNA was extracted with DNase-treated RNeasy Micro or Mini kits, with the choice depending on cell number. To prevent cross-contamination, each cell subset was processed individually, whereas patient and healthy donor samples were processed jointly. TCRB sequences were amplified from cDNA with the immunoSEQ multiplex PCR, producing 87-bp fragments spanning the CDR3 region. Sequencing of the amplicons was performed on the Illumina HiSeq platform. The paper's processing steps were these. Synthetic template baselines were used to correct PCR bias computationally, reads within Hamming distance 2 were collapsed, and singletons that could not be merged were discarded. Reads were aligned against IMGT to assign V, D and J genes, CDR3 length and insertions or deletions at six rearrangement sites. Clonotype counts were normalized to sorted cell number within each subset before computing true diversity and Gini coefficients with the tcR R package. The overlap coefficient, calculated on TCRB nucleotide sequences, was used to measure repertoire sharing. Held by TCRdb, this immuneACCESS table contains in-frame sequences only and omits some clones. Under half of the omission traces to an unresolved V gene where checked; the cause of the rest is unknown. Clone size and V and J calls were adopted from that table, with D and trimming inferred from the DNA. For this sample there are about 290,000 clones; about 7.8% appear just once. Together, the top ten hold roughly 0.94% of the sample.

This clonotype was sampled from a woman aged 18-30 years in good health. The rearranged segments are TRBV7-8 and TRBJ2-4, with the identity of the D gene unclear. Sequenced input: central memory CD4+ T cells from blood. The CDR3 region: CASSFLGTQNIQYF. Read as DNA, the sequence is TGTGCCAGCAGCTTTCTGGGCACCCAAAACATTCAGTACTTC.